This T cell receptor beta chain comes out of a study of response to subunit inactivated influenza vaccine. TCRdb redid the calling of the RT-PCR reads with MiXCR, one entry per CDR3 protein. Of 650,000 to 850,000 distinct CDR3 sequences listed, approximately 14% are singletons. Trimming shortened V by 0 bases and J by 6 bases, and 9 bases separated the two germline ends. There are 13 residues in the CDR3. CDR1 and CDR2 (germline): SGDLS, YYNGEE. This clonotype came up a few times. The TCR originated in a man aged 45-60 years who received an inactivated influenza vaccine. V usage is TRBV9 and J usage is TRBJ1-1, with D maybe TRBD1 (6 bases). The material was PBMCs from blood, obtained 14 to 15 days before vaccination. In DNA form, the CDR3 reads TGTGCCAGCAGCGTAGGGGGGGCCGCTGAAGCTTTCTTT. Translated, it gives CASSVGGAAEAFF.